The 19 T cell receptor beta chains given below trace back to one sample, sequenced in a study of blood T cell repertoires in COVID-19. Sequencing was performed with immunoSEQ multiplex PCR; in TCRdb, only in-frame clones are kept and a portion is missing. The sample consists of roughly 53,000 clones, 75% to 90% of them appearing once. The sequenced material came from peripheral blood. The source is an elderly man with acute or convalescent COVID-19.

The chain has TRBV3-1 (or the pseudogene TRBV3-2) and TRBJ2-2; D call uncertain. The germline CDR1 and CDR2 sequences are LGHDT and YNNKEL (reference sequence). V was clipped by 1 base and J by 5 bases, with 20 bases between them. The CDR3 is made up of 18 amino acids. In nucleotides, the CDR3 is TGTGCCAGCAGCCAAGTCTCGAGTCTTCCTCCCGGGACCGGGGAGCTGTTTTTT. Its protein product is CASSQVSSLPPGTGELFF.

The chain joins TRBV19 to TRBJ1-2; 8 bases fit TRBD1. The trim removed 5 bases at V and 4 bases at J, leaving 9 bases unmatched. Germline-derived CDR1 and CDR2 are LNHDA and SQIVND (reference sequence). The CDR3 loop spans 15 amino acids. The CDR3 DNA reads TGTGCCAGTAGTGAAACAGGGGGACATAGCTATGGCTACACCTTC. Amino acids: CASSETGGHSYGYTF.

Regarding this clone: Mismatch with germline at one junction end may stem from a read error. The CDR3 protein is CASSLAGTGVRETQYF. CDR3 in DNA: TGTGCCAGCAGCCTAGCCGGGACAGGGGTACGGGAGACCCAGTACTTC. The rearrangement links TRBV7-2 to TRBJ2-5; TRBD1 matches at 10 bases. Germline CDR1 SGHTA, CDR2 FQGNSA. This CDR3 is built from 16 residues.

The CDR3 bases are TGTGCCAGCCGGCCCCCTGGCGGGGGGTGCTCCTACGAGCAGTACTTC. Amino acids: CASRPPGGGCSYEQYF. The gene calls are TRBV7-3 and TRBJ2-7; 8 nucleotides match TRBD2. J gave up 0 bases and V 8 bases, and 12 bases lay outside the gene matches. Germline V lookup: CDR1 SGHTA, CDR2 FQGTGA. This CDR3 has 16 residues.

This clone was seen only a few times. This chain connects TRBV5-1 to TRBJ2-7; D uncertain. This CDR3 contains 13 residues. V lost 0 bases to trimming and J lost 4 bases, with 8 bases between them. Germline-derived CDR1 and CDR2 are SGHRS and YFSETQ. For the CDR3, the DNA is TGCGCCAGCAGCTTGGTGGCATCTTACGAGCAGTACTTC. Protein product: CASSLVASYEQYF.

This sequence joins TRBV2 and TRBJ1-1; the match to TRBD1 covers 8 bases. V dropped 5 bases and J dropped 1; count of bases not matched to a gene: 3. The CDR3 contains 14 residues. The V gene's germline CDR1 is SNHLY and CDR2 FYNNEI. CDR3 DNA: TGTGCCAGCAGTTGGACAGGGCCGAACACTGAAGCTTTCTTT. Protein product: CASSWTGPNTEAFF.

The chain recombines TRBV6-2 or TRBV6-3 with TRBJ2-1; D perhaps matches TRBD2 (5 bases). From germline, CDR1 is MNHEY and CDR2 SVGEGT. The CDR3 is 14 amino acids. With 2 bases removed from V and 3 bases from J, the gap between germline ends came to 8 bases. The CDR3 DNA reads as TGTGCCAGCAGTTACCCGAGGGACTACAATGAGCAGTTCTTC. It is translated as CASSYPRDYNEQFF.

The gene calls are TRBV7-9 and TRBJ2-1; D is unresolved. V lost 1 base and J lost 8, with 9 bases in between. CDR1 and CDR2 (germline): SEHNR, FQNEAQ (reference sequence). The CDR3 runs to 13 residues. Here the CDR3 reads CASSLESFHEQFF. The CDR3 DNA sequence: TGTGCCAGCAGCTTAGAATCCTTTCATGAGCAGTTCTTC.

This chain links TRBV6-5 with TRBJ1-5; TRBD1 aligns across 8 bases. CDR3 size: 15 residues. Germline CDR1 reads MNHEY; CDR2 reads SVGAGI. Germline trimming cut 6 bases from V and 6 bases from J; bases unmatched to any gene: 10. DNA of the CDR3: TGTGCCAGCAGCCTGGACAGGGTAAATAGTCAGCCCCAGCATTTT. It encodes CASSLDRVNSQPQHF.

This chain links TRBV2 with TRBJ1-2, with D perhaps matching TRBD1 (6 bases). Deletions cut 4 bases from V and 5 bases from J, with 17 bases between. In germline, CDR1 is SNHLY, CDR2 FYNNEI. The CDR3 has 15 residues. The CDR3 nucleotides are TGTGCCAGCAGTGGGGGGCCCCGCTCCAGGTATGGCTACACCTTC. It translates to CASSGGPRSRYGYTF.

The chain links TRBV6-5 to TRBJ1-4; no firm D call. Between the trimmed V and J ends, which lost 2 bases and 8 bases, there was a span of 18 bases. This CDR3 comprises 16 residues. Germline V CDR1 and CDR2: MNHEY, SVGAGI. For the CDR3, the DNA is TGTGCCAGCAGTTACCGCGCGCGGGTTTCTGGAGAAAAACTGTTTTTT. Its translation is CASSYRARVSGEKLFF.

The chain has TRBV19 and TRBJ2-3; 9 bases match TRBD1. From germline, CDR1 is LNHDA and CDR2 SQIVND (reference sequence). The CDR3 consists of 16 residues. The ends lost 0 bases at V and 6 bases at J; junction bases unmatched: 7. The CDR3 coding sequence is TGTGCCAGTAGTATAGATCTACAGGGGGCATACGATACGCAGTATTTT. Protein: CASSIDLQGAYDTQYF.

The rearrangement joins TRBV6-5 to TRBJ1-1; D gene unclear. The germline gives CDR1 MNHEY, CDR2 SVGAGI. CDR3 length equals 12 residues. V dropped 6 bases and J dropped 1 base, with 6 bases sitting between them. The CDR3 spells CASRTRNTEAFF. The CDR3, as DNA: TGTGCCAGCAGAACCAGGAACACTGAAGCTTTCTTT.

The gene calls are TRBV18 and TRBJ2-2, with 7 bases aligning to TRBD2. Germline CDR1 KGHSH, CDR2 LQKENI. The CDR3 covers 13 residues. The ends lost 8 bases at V and 7 bases at J; junction bases unmatched: 7. The CDR3 DNA sequence: TGTGCCAGCCTCAGCGGGGATGTCGGGGAGCTGTTTTTT. Its translation: CASLSGDVGELFF.

J is TRBJ2-1 and V is TRBV29-1; the D gene is possibly TRBD2 (6 bases). Germline V gives CDR1 SQVTM, CDR2 ANQGSEA. Trimming removed 8 bases at V and 0 bases at J, with 14 bases between. The CDR3 is 14 amino acids. The CDR3 protein is CSFSRGSSYNEQFF. The CDR3 DNA sequence: TGCAGCTTTTCCCGGGGGAGCTCCTACAATGAGCAGTTCTTC.

The V gene is TRBV11-2, the J gene TRBJ2-3; 8 nucleotides match TRBD2. In germline, CDR1 is SGHAT, CDR2 FQNNGV. V lost 0 bases to trimming and J lost 0 bases; unmatched junction nucleotides: 5. CDR3 length equals 17 residues. Written as DNA, the CDR3 is TGTGCCAGCAGCTTAGATCAAATAGCGGGGAGCACAGATACGCAGTATTTT. This gives the protein CASSLDQIAGSTDTQYF.

This chain joins TRBV9 and TRBJ1-1; D may be TRBD1 (5 bases). The CDR3 has 11 amino acids. The V and J ends lost 3 bases and 7 bases respectively, with 7 bases between them. Looked up from germline, CDR1 is SGDLS and CDR2 is YYNGEE. The CDR3 sequence: CASSAGGEAFF. The CDR3 DNA is TGTGCCAGCAGCGCCGGGGGTGAAGCTTTCTTT.

The chain is built from TRBV18 and TRBJ2-2, with a weak D call TRBD2 (6 bases). The CDR3 is made up of 15 amino acids. Germline V lookup: CDR1 KGHSH, CDR2 LQKENI. Trimming shortened V by 6 bases and J by 4 bases, and 15 bases separated the two germline ends. The CDR3 is CASSRTTLGTGELFF. CDR3 DNA: TGTGCCAGCTCGCGGACTACCCTCGGCACCGGGGAGCTGTTTTTT.

The chain links TRBV30 to TRBJ1-5, with D hard to call. This CDR3 region has 13 residues. Germline CDR1 GTSNPN, CDR2 SVGIG (reference sequence). Trimming cost V 4 bases and J 4 bases, with 11 bases left between them. The DNA for the CDR3 is TGTGCCTGGACCGGGGAGGGTAATCAGCCCCAGCATTTT. Protein sequence: CAWTGEGNQPQHF.